This T cell receptor beta chain stems from a study of T cells expressing NK-cell markers. Overall study: Sequencing of TCR beta repertoires drew on sorted CD3+CD56+NKG2C+, CD3+CD56+NKG2C- and CD3+CD56-NKG2C+ T cells. Study-level points and caveats: Expanded NKG2C+ T cell clones were not confirmed as HCMV-specific. Of the CD8+ T cells in about 6 donors, roughly 1.0-7.5% belonged to dominant NKG2C+ clonotypes.

Germline V CDR1 and CDR2: DFQATT, SNEGSKA (reference sequence). The length of the CDR3 is 16 residues. As for this clonotype: The antigen remains undetermined.

TCRdb re-called the 5' RACE reads, yielding one record per CDR3 amino acid sequence without DNA. The sample totals about 150,000 distinct CDR3 sequences. The clonotype was recovered from a man between 18 and 69 years old in good health. Sample: blood T cells: a sorted CD56 or NKG2C T cell subset, CD4+ or CD8+ T cells, or bulk PBMC T cells (not recorded which). V gene TRBV20-1 combines with J gene TRBJ2-3; without DNA, the TCRdb call of TRBD1 cannot be checked. The CDR3 loop reads CSWIKGGGGPSDTQYF.